This T cell receptor (beta chain) emerged from a study of T cells in Graves' hyperthyroidism and ophthalmopathy. This clonotype was recorded once. As yet, its antigen is unknown. Amplification yielded TCR beta CDR3 regions, with RNA transcripts as the source. The HTBI primer set was used in a first-round RT-PCR of the TCR CDR3. In TCRdb, the multiplex PCR reads were re-called with MiXCR into one record per CDR3 protein. The table records 480,000 or so distinct CDR3 sequences, 40% to 50% of them present only once. V was cut by 1 base and J by 1 base, with 13 bases left in between. The CDR3 is made up of 15 amino acids. Germline CDR1 reads DFQATT; CDR2 reads SNEGSKA (reference sequence). Study results and caveats: Progression to ophthalmopathy was predicted a median of about six months early.

The sequencing sample was made of peripheral blood or thyroid tissue (not recorded which). The TCR sequence derives from an adult woman with Graves' disease, either hyperthyroidism or ophthalmopathy (not recorded which). The chain uses TRBV20-1 and TRBJ1-1; D may be TRBD1 (5 bases). For the CDR3, the DNA is TGCAGTGCTAGAGTGGGAAAGGGGCGGAACACTGAAGCTTTCTTT. This encodes CSARVGKGRNTEAFF.